This TCR beta chain was captured in a study of control samples from healthy donors and cancer patients. Sequencing was performed with immunoSEQ multiplex PCR; in TCRdb, only in-frame clones are kept and a portion is missing. The sample carries around 200,000 clones, 91% recorded once. From germline, CDR1 is KGHSH and CDR2 LQKENI. The junction had 4 bases not matched to a gene; V was cut back by 5 bases and J by 8 bases. This CDR3 spans 12 amino acids. The gene calls are TRBV18 and TRBJ1-2, with 8 bases matching TRBD1. The sequence was collected from a woman in her 30s in good health. The sequencing input was blood. The CDR3 nucleotides are TGTGCCAGCTCAACGGACAGGGCCGGCTACACCTTC. Protein sequence: CASSTDRAGYTF.